The present T cell receptor beta chain was sequenced within a study of identical twins. TCRdb reprocessed the 5' RACE reads with MiXCR, giving one entry per CDR3 protein. The sample comprises 450,000 to 650,000 distinct CDR3 sequences, 9.6% of which are singletons, and 3% rests with the top ten. This sample also belongs to another study, concerning yellow fever vaccine responses in identical twins.

Specimen: PBMCs. This clonotype was obtained from a woman in her late teens or twenties in good health.

The CDR3 loop reads CASSYGLLGNEQFF. The CDR3 nucleotides read TGTGCCAGCAGTTACGGCCTTCTCGGGAATGAGCAGTTCTTC. This chain uses TRBV2 with TRBJ2-1; D ambiguous. CDR3 size: 14 residues. The ends were cut back, 5 bases at V and 7 bases at J, with 15 bases in the middle. CDR1 is SNHLY and CDR2 is FYNNEI in the germline V gene.